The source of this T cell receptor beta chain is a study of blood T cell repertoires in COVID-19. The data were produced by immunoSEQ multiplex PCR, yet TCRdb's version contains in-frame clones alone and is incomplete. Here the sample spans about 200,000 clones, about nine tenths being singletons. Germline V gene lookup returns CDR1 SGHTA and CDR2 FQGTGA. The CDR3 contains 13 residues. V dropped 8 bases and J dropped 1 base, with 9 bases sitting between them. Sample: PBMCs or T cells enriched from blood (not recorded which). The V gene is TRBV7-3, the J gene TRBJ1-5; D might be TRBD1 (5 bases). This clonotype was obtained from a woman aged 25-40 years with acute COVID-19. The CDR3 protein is CASAGISNQPQHF. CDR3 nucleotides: TGTGCCAGCGCAGGGATAAGCAATCAGCCCCAGCATTTT.